One and the same sample provided the 17 T cell receptor beta chains below, sequenced in a study of cytomegalovirus exposure and HLA in healthy donors (TCRdb year 2017). The protocol used for the library was the immunoSEQ multiplex PCR assay. For the multiplex PCR, a mixture combining 60 forward primers for TCR Vbeta segments and 13 reverse primers for TCR Jbeta segments was used. TCRdb holds this immuneACCESS table with in-frame rearrangements only. Some clones are missing; in checked studies, unresolved V genes explain under half, and the rest has no known cause. A total of about 210,000 clones appear in this sample, roughly 77% of them only once. More than 3% of the sample is held by the ten biggest clonotypes. The source material was PBMCs. These receptors originate from a man in his forties or fifties in good health and CMV-seropositive.

The CDR3 DNA follows: TGTGCCAGCAGCCAAGACGTGGGGGCGCTTGGCTACACCTTC. It translates to CASSQDVGALGYTF. J is TRBJ1-2 and V is TRBV4-2, with a possible D match to TRBD1 (6 bases). The CDR3 is 14 residues long. Trimming cost V 0 bases and J 7 bases, with 12 bases left between them. Germline-derived CDR1 and CDR2 are LGHNA and YNFKEQ.

CDR3 loop: CAITRQVGVYNEQFF. The CDR3 DNA follows: TGTGCCATCACCCGACAGGTTGGGGTGTACAATGAGCAGTTCTTC. The chain carries TRBV10-3 and TRBJ2-1; a possible D gene is TRBD1 (6 bases). Trimming removed 7 bases from V and 4 bases from J, with 17 bases in between. This CDR3 comprises 15 residues. Germline CDR1 and CDR2: ENHRY and SYGVKD.

J is TRBJ1-6 and V is TRBV7-9; D is unclear. CDR1 and CDR2 (germline): SEHNR, FQNEAQ (reference sequence). V was pared by 3 bases and J by 9 bases, with 9 bases between. The CDR3 is 13 residues long. CDR3 nucleotide sequence: TGTGCCAGCAGCTTGTGGGCGATTTCACCCCTCCACTTT. Translating it yields CASSLWAISPLHF.

The chain carries TRBV29-1 and TRBJ2-3, with 12 bases aligning to TRBD2. CDR1 and CDR2 from the germline V gene are SQVTM and ANQGSEA. This CDR3 has 16 residues. The ends lost 3 bases at V and 4 bases at J; junction bases unmatched: 8. The CDR3 loop is CSVDPSGRAGADTQYF. As DNA, the CDR3 is TGCAGCGTTGACCCTAGCGGGAGGGCCGGGGCAGATACGCAGTATTTT.

V is TRBV18 and J is TRBJ2-5; TRBD2 might be the D (5 bases). This CDR3 spans 14 amino acids. Germline V gene sequence: CDR1 KGHSH, CDR2 LQKENI. V dropped 4 bases and J dropped 5 bases, with 14 bases sitting between them. Here the CDR3 DNA reads TGTGCCAGCTCACGCCAGGAGGCACGGGAGACCCAGTACTTC. It specifies CASSRQEARETQYF.

The J gene is TRBJ2-5, the V gene TRBV7-8; D is perhaps TRBD2 (6 bases). Trimming pared 1 base from V and 7 bases from J, leaving 16 bases between. The CDR3 is 15 amino acids. Per germline, CDR1 SGHVS and CDR2 FQNEAQ. The CDR3 spells CASSLGDSLLGTQYF. In DNA, the CDR3 is TGTGCCAGCAGCTTAGGGGACTCGCTGTTGGGGACCCAGTACTTC.

V usage is TRBV10-3 and J usage is TRBJ2-7; D possibly corresponds to TRBD2 (5 bases). V shed 5 bases and J shed 3 bases, with 11 bases lying between them. The CDR3 extends over 13 amino acids. The V gene's germline CDR1 is ENHRY and CDR2 SYGVKD. The DNA for the CDR3 is TGTGCCATCAGTACCGCGGGCAGCTACGAGCAGTACTTC. Protein sequence: CAISTAGSYEQYF.

V and J are TRBV4-1 and TRBJ2-3; a possible D gene is TRBD2 (7 bases). In germline, CDR1 is MGHRA, CDR2 YSYEKL. Trimming took 1 base from V and 1 from J, leaving 15 bases between them. The CDR3 is 17 amino acids. CDR3 region: CASSQAPRGLGTDTQYF. The CDR3 nucleotides are TGCGCCAGCAGCCAAGCCCCGCGGGGGCTGGGCACAGATACGCAGTATTTT.

The V and J genes are TRBV27 and TRBJ1-4; D is unclear. V was pared by 2 bases and J by 3 bases, with 19 bases between. The CDR3 runs 18 residues. Germline V gene sequence: CDR1 MNHEY, CDR2 SMNVEV (reference sequence). The CDR3 sequence is CASSLAVIHNFPNEKLFF. The CDR3 region has the DNA TGTGCCAGCAGTTTAGCGGTTATCCACAACTTTCCTAATGAAAAACTGTTTTTT.

This sequence joins TRBV5-1 and TRBJ1-1; TRBD1 might be the D (6 bases). The CDR3 consists of 15 residues. The germline V and J ends were trimmed by 0 bases and 2 bases, with 11 bases remaining between them. The germline CDR1 and CDR2 sequences are SGHRS and YFSETQ. The CDR3 loop reads CASSLGNRANTEAFF. CDR3 bases: TGCGCCAGCAGCTTGGGTAACAGGGCTAACACTGAAGCTTTCTTT.

The chain has TRBV11-2 and TRBJ1-5, with a weak D call TRBD1 (6 bases). Germline CDR1 and CDR2: SGHAT and FQNNGV. V shed 5 bases and J shed 0 bases, with 17 bases lying between them. The length of the CDR3 is 17 residues. The CDR3 nucleotides read TGTGCCAGCAGCGCCGGGGGGGCAGCTTATAGCAATCAGCCCCAGCATTTT. Protein: CASSAGGAAYSNQPQHF.

The chain is built from TRBV19 and TRBJ2-3, with D maybe TRBD2 (5 bases). Germline V gene data show CDR1 as LNHDA and CDR2 as SQIVND (reference sequence). The CDR3 covers 15 residues. Trimming removed 1 base from V and 2 bases from J, with 10 bases in between. In DNA, the CDR3 is TGTGCCAGTAGTATAGGAAGCGGAATCACAGATACGCAGTATTTT. Encoded protein: CASSIGSGITDTQYF.

Comment on this clone: An end of the junction does not agree with germline; a read error may underlie this. CDR3 residues: CSSSLRQGATGANVLTF. CDR3 nucleotides: TGTTCCAGCAGCCTTCGACAGGGGGCGACTGGGGCCAACGTCCTGACTTTC. V usage is TRBV7-9 and J usage is TRBJ2-6, with TRBD1 matching over 10 bases. This CDR3 is built from 17 residues. The germline V gene has CDR1 SEHNR and CDR2 FQNEAQ (reference sequence). The complete variable domain, with remaining parts taken from reference TRBV7-9 and TRBJ2-6, reads DTGVSQNPRHKITKRGQNVTFRCDPISEHNRLYWYRQTLGQGPEFLTYFQNEAQLEKSRLLSDRFSAERPKGSFSTLEIQRTEQGDSAMYLCSSSLRQGATGANVLTFGAGSRLTVL.

The chain carries TRBV2 and TRBJ2-4, with D perhaps TRBD2 (7 bases). The CDR3 is 14 amino acids. CDR1 SNHLY and CDR2 FYNNEI come from the germline V gene. Trimming left V 6 bases short and J 6 bases short, with 15 bases between. Written as DNA, the CDR3 is TGTGCCAGCAGCCCCGGCGGGGGCATAAACATTCAGTACTTC. It codes for CASSPGGGINIQYF. Combining the CDR3 with reference TRBV2 and TRBJ2-4 gives the whole variable domain EPEVTQTPSHQVTQMGQEVILRCVPISNHLYFYWYRQILGQKVEFLVSFYNNEISEKSEIFDDQFSVERPDGSNFTLKIRSTKLEDSAMYFCASSPGGGINIQYFGAGTRLSVL.

This clone was picked up one time. This chain connects TRBV19 to TRBJ1-4; no definite D call. CDR1 is LNHDA, CDR2 SQIVND, per germline (reference sequence). Deletions cut 5 bases from V and 10 bases from J, with 11 bases between. The CDR3 is made up of 12 amino acids. The CDR3 is CASSAPEGKLFF. The CDR3 DNA reads as TGTGCCAGTAGTGCCCCTGAGGGAAAACTGTTTTTT.

J is TRBJ1-1 and V is TRBV15; TRBD1 matches at 10 bases. J lost 0 bases, V lost 3 bases, and 7 bases had no gene match. The CDR3 totals 17 residues. The germline CDR1 and CDR2 sequences are LNHNV and YYDKDF (reference sequence). The CDR3 protein is CATSRDPGQGMNTEAFF. The CDR3 coding sequence is TGTGCCACCAGCAGGGACCCGGGACAGGGGATGAACACTGAAGCTTTCTTT.

The chain is built from TRBV7-6 and TRBJ2-2, with TRBD2 matching over 12 bases. Germline V CDR1 and CDR2: SGHVS, FNYEAQ. J was trimmed by 4 bases and V by 6 bases; bases with no gene match: 12. This CDR3 has 18 residues. The CDR3 nucleotides are TGTGCCAGCAGTTCACGACTAGCGGGGGCCCCGGGCACCGGGGAGCTGTTTTTT. Protein sequence: CASSSRLAGAPGTGELFF. Combining the CDR3 with reference TRBV7-6 and TRBJ2-2 gives the whole variable domain GAGVSQSPRYKVTKRGQDVALRCDPISGHVSLYWYRQALGQGPEFLTYFNYEAQQDKSGLPNDRFSAERPEGSISTLTIQRTEQRDSAMYRCASSSRLAGAPGTGELFFGEGSRLTVL.